Listed below are T cell receptor beta chains from one sample, sequenced in a study of identical twins. Via MiXCR, TCRdb re-called the 5' RACE reads, giving one row per CDR3 protein. The sample carries under 500,000 distinct CDR3 sequences, approximately 15% recorded once. A further study also used this sample, focusing on yellow fever vaccine responses in identical twins.

The sequenced material came from CD4+ T cells sorted from blood. These receptors all come from a woman aged 18-29 years in good health. The CDR3 runs from the conserved cysteine through the conserved F or W. The D gene is left open where the match is weak. Size values are once, few and many counts, or a class for expanded clones, and some rows have none.

TRBD1	16	-	TRBV6-2/TRBV6-3	TRBJ2-5	TGTGCCAGCAGTCCCGACCGGGACAGGGGACGAGAGACCCAGTACTTC	CASSPDRDRGRETQYF
TRBD2	17	-	TRBV5-6	TRBJ2-1	TGTGCCAGCGGCCCCGGACTCGGGACTAGCGGGAACAATGAGCAGTTCTTC	CASGPGLGTSGNNEQFF
-	15	many	TRBV12-3/TRBV12-4	TRBJ1-2	TGTGCCAGCAGGATGGGACAATCGCTTAACTATGGCTACACCTTC	CASRMGQSLNYGYTF
TRBD1	15	-	TRBV12-3/TRBV12-4	TRBJ2-3	TGTGCCAGCAGTTTTTACAGGGGGAAGACAGATACGCAGTATTTT	CASSFYRGKTDTQYF
TRBD1	16	-	TRBV9	TRBJ1-1	TGTGCCAGCAGCGTAGCGGGGCAGGGGGCCAACACTGAAGCTTTCTTT	CASSVAGQGANTEAFF
TRBD1	14	-	TRBV24-1	TRBJ1-2	TGTGCCACCAGTGATCGGACAGGGGGTGATGGCTACACCTTC	CATSDRTGGDGYTF
-	11	-	TRBV6-2/TRBV6-3	TRBJ2-7	TGTGCCAGCAGCCCCCAAATCGAGCAGTACTTC	CASSPQIEQYF
-	14	many	TRBV20-1	TRBJ1-4	TGCAGTGCTAGGGGTGGACCGGCACGGGAAAAACTGTTTTTT	CSARGGPAREKLFF
-	16	-	TRBV12-3/TRBV12-4	TRBJ2-1	TGTGCCAGCAGTTTTTCTCGGGGGTCAGGGAGATATGAGCAGTTCTTC	CASSFSRGSGRYEQFF
-	15	few	TRBV7-2	TRBJ2-7	TGTGCCAGCAGCCCAACTACAGGTAACGAACACGAGCAGTACTTC	CASSPTTGNEHEQYF
TRBD2	17	-	TRBV10-3	TRBJ2-1	TGTGCCATCAGTGCCCGGACTAGCGGGGGGCCTCTCAATGAGCAGTTCTTC	CAISARTSGGPLNEQFF
TRBD1	14	-	TRBV28	TRBJ1-1	TGTGCCAGCAGCTTTCAGGGGGGGGACACTGAAGCTTTCTTT	CASSFQGGDTEAFF
-	15	few	TRBV6-2/TRBV6-3	TRBJ1-1	TGTGCCAGCAGTTACCCCACAATGGGGAACACTGAAGCTTTCTTT	CASSYPTMGNTEAFF
TRBD2	20	few	TRBV5-6	TRBJ2-3	TGTGCCAGCAGCTCCAAAGTTCTAGCGGCGATAACTCCTAGCACAGATACGCAGTATTTT	CASSSKVLAAITPSTDTQYF
-	15	few	TRBV11-2	TRBJ2-3	TGTGCCAGCAGCTTAGTAAGGCAGCGCACAGATACGCAGTATTTT	CASSLVRQRTDTQYF
-	15	-	TRBV10-3	TRBJ1-5	TGTGCCATCAGTGAGTCGAAGCCCAGCAATCAGCCCCAGCATTTT	CAISESKPSNQPQHF
-	15	once	TRBV6-5	TRBJ2-3	TGTGCCAGCAGGTTACAGGCCGTTCCAACAGATACGCAGTATTTT	CASRLQAVPTDTQYF
-	14	-	TRBV6-2/TRBV6-3	TRBJ2-7	TGTGCCAGCAGTTACGTCAGGGAGGCCTACGAGCAGTACTTC	CASSYVREAYEQYF
-	15	few	TRBV11-3	TRBJ2-1	TGTGCCAGCGGTTTGGGTGGGGGCTCTCCCCATGAGCAGTTCTTC	CASGLGGGSPHEQFF
TRBD1	16	few	TRBV6-5	TRBJ2-6	TGTGCCAGCAGTTACTCTACGACAGGGGGAACCAACGTCCTGACTTTC	CASSYSTTGGTNVLTF
-	14	many	TRBV12-3/TRBV12-4	TRBJ2-6	TGTGCCAGCAGTGTAGGCTCTGGGGCCAACGTCCTGACTTTC	CASSVGSGANVLTF
-	13	many	TRBV4-1	TRBJ2-2	TGCGCCAGCAGCCCAACCCAAGCTGTGGAGCTGTTTTTT	CASSPTQAVELFF
TRBD1	15	few	TRBV15	TRBJ2-5	TGTGCCACCAGCATAGGACAGGGCGGTCAAGAGACCCAGTACTTC	CATSIGQGGQETQYF
TRBD1	14	-	TRBV29-1	TRBJ2-7	TGCAGCGTTGAAGGGACAGGGGGCGGGTACGAGCAGTACTTC	CSVEGTGGGYEQYF
-	16	few	TRBV5-6	TRBJ2-2	TGTGCCAGCAGCCGACTCGGTCCGGTACCCCCCGGGGAGCTGTTTTTT	CASSRLGPVPPGELFF
TRBD1	14	-	TRBV12-3/TRBV12-4	TRBJ2-7	TGTGCCAGCAGTTTCATGACAGGGGGCTCCGAGCAGTACTTC	CASSFMTGGSEQYF
-	14	-	TRBV30	TRBJ1-5	TGTGCCTGGAGTGTACGTATAGGCAATCAGCCCCAGCATTTT	CAWSVRIGNQPQHF
TRBD1	14	few	TRBV6-1	TRBJ2-7	TGTGCCAGCAGGCCGGGACAGGTTACCTACGAGCAGTACTTC	CASRPGQVTYEQYF
TRBD2	16	-	TRBV3-1	TRBJ2-3	TGTGCCAGCAGCCAAGCGGGCGGGGGAGGTACAGATACGCAGTATTTT	CASSQAGGGGTDTQYF
TRBD2	16	few	TRBV28	TRBJ2-3	TGTGCCAGCAGTTTGTGGCGGGGGGGAGGTGCAGATACGCAGTATTTT	CASSLWRGGGADTQYF
TRBD2	16	few	TRBV5-1	TRBJ2-1	TGCGCCAGCAGCACAACTAGCGGGACAACCTACAATGAGCAGTTCTTC	CASSTTSGTTYNEQFF
-	15	few	TRBV12-3/TRBV12-4	TRBJ2-3	TGTGCCAGCAGTTACCATCGGGGGAAGACAGATACGCAGTATTTT	CASSYHRGKTDTQYF
-	16	-	TRBV24-1	TRBJ2-1	TGTGCCACCAGTGCCTTGAGGACAGATGCCTACAATGAGCAGTTCTTC	CATSALRTDAYNEQFF
TRBD2	15	many	TRBV6-1	TRBJ2-1	TGTGCCAGCAGCGCGACTAGCGGGAGGTTTCAGCTGCAGTTCTTC	CASSATSGRFQLQFF
-	11	few	TRBV20-1	TRBJ2-3	TGCAGTGCATGGCCCACAGATACGCAAAGATTT	CSAWPTDTQRF
TRBD2	14	-	TRBV18	TRBJ2-5	TGTGCCAGCTCACCCCGGGCGGGAGAGGAGACCCAGTACTTC	CASSPRAGEETQYF
-	13	few	TRBV6-1	TRBJ1-1	TGTGCCAGGGACAGACGTATGAACACTGAAGCTTTCTTT	CARDRRMNTEAFF
-	15	many	TRBV4-2	TRBJ2-7	TGTGCCAGCAGCCCCTATCGCGGACAGTCCTACGAGCAGTACTTC	CASSPYRGQSYEQYF
-	16	-	TRBV7-2	TRBJ2-3	TGTGCCAGCAGCTTAGTGATGGTTACTAGCACAGATACGCAGTATTTT	CASSLVMVTSTDTQYF
-	15	-	TRBV9	TRBJ2-5	TGTGCCAGCAGCGTAGGTGGTGTGGGACAAGAGACCCAGTACTTC	CASSVGGVGQETQYF
TRBD1	13	many	TRBV7-2	TRBJ2-7	TGTGCCAGCAGCGCGACAGGGACCTACGAGCAGTACTTC	CASSATGTYEQYF
TRBD1	15	few	TRBV20-1	TRBJ2-7	TGCAGTGCTAGAAACCCGACAGGGAAGCCCTACGAGCAGTACTTC	CSARNPTGKPYEQYF
TRBD1	15	-	TRBV7-8	TRBJ1-4	TGTGCCAGCAGCTTTCCGGGACAGGGGAGGGAAAAACTGTTTTTT	CASSFPGQGREKLFF